A selection of T cell receptor beta chains follows, all from one sample in a study of cytomegalovirus exposure and HLA in healthy donors. Some clones are missing from TCRdb's copy, which holds only in-frame ones; the method was immunoSEQ multiplex PCR. The repertoire holds roughly 110,000 clones, with roughly 74% as singletons. Sequencing was done on a sample of PBMCs. These receptors originate from a man aged 35 to 55 in good health and CMV-seronegative. CDR3s include the opening cysteine and the closing phenylalanine or tryptophan. Each record gives: J gene, V gene, D gene, clone size, CDR3 protein, CDR3 DNA. D genes are given only for firm matches. Size is omitted from some rows. Given values are once, few, many or a class for expanded clones.

TRBJ1-3,TRBV6-5,TRBD1,-,CASTADRAGNTIYF,TGTGCCAGCACCGCGGACAGGGCGGGAAACACCATATATTTT
TRBJ2-1,TRBV7-2,-,-,CASSLEGAGIGNEQFF,TGTGCCAGCAGCTTAGAAGGGGCAGGGATTGGAAATGAGCAGTTCTTC
TRBJ1-5,TRBV6-5,-,-,CASSQLHGQPQHF,TGTGCCAGCAGTCAACTACACGGTCAGCCCCAGCATTTT
TRBJ2-4,TRBV5-6,-,-,CASSLRETKNIQYF,TGTGCCAGCAGCTTGCGGGAAACCAAAAACATTCAGTACTTC
TRBJ2-1,TRBV15,-,few,CATSSTSYNEQFF,TGTGCCACCAGCAGTACGAGTTACAATGAGCAGTTCTTC
TRBJ1-1,TRBV5-4,-,-,CASSLEARGTEAFF,TGTGCCAGCAGCTTGGAGGCTAGGGGCACTGAAGCTTTCTTT
TRBJ1-1,TRBV6-6,-,-,CASSYSQNTEAFF,TGTGCCAGCAGTTACTCTCAAAACACTGAAGCTTTCTTT
TRBJ2-3,TRBV5-6,-,-,CASSASGHTQYF,TGTGCCAGCAGCGCGTCGGGTCATACGCAGTATTTT
TRBJ2-1,TRBV27,-,-,CASSLIWSSYNEQFF,TGTGCCAGCAGTTTAATTTGGAGCTCCTACAATGAGCAGTTCTTC
TRBJ2-2,TRBV28,TRBD1,-,CASSHDRGRAGELFF,TGTGCCAGCAGTCACGACAGGGGGCGTGCCGGGGAGCTGTTTTTT
TRBJ1-2,TRBV5-6,TRBD1,-,CASSLADRGYGYTF,TGTGCCAGCAGCTTGGCGGACAGGGGTTACGGCTACACCTTC
TRBJ2-4,TRBV7-8,TRBD2,-,CASSPPAGGRKNIQYF,TGTGCCAGCAGTCCCCCAGCGGGGGGGCGAAAGAACATTCAGTACTTC
TRBJ2-1,TRBV4-1,TRBD1,-,CASSQREGATDEQFF,TGCGCCAGCAGCCAGCGCGAGGGGGCAACGGATGAGCAGTTCTTC
TRBJ2-5,TRBV2,-,-,CASSENYGSVETQYF,TGTGCCAGCAGTGAGAATTACGGTAGTGTGGAGACCCAGTACTTC
TRBJ2-5,TRBV6-5,TRBD1,-,CASSPRTGMGETQYF,TGTGCCAGCAGTCCGAGGACAGGGATGGGCGAGACCCAGTACTTC
TRBJ1-3,TRBV19,-,-,CASSIGQIPLLDSGNTIYF,TGTGCCAGTAGTATAGGACAGATCCCACTCCTGGACTCTGGAAACACCATATATTTT
TRBJ1-2,TRBV4-2,-,few,CASSQDSAFLRGYTF,TGTGCCAGCAGCCAAGACAGTGCCTTCCTCAGGGGCTACACCTTC
TRBJ1-2,TRBV19,-,-,CASSIDHGGLGYLYGYTF,TGTGCCAGTAGTATAGATCACGGGGGGTTGGGTTACCTCTATGGCTACACCTTC
TRBJ2-7,TRBV28,TRBD2,-,CASSLGGTRSYEQYF,TGTGCCAGCAGTCTGGGGGGGACTAGGTCCTACGAGCAGTACTTC
TRBJ2-5,TRBV10-1,TRBD2,-,CASSASGGALRETQYF,TGCGCCAGCAGTGCTAGCGGGGGGGCCTTACGGGAGACCCAGTACTTC
TRBJ2-7,TRBV5-5,TRBD1,-,CASSPRQGRGYEQYF,TGTGCCAGCAGCCCGAGACAGGGAAGGGGCTACGAGCAGTACTTC
TRBJ1-5,TRBV12-2,-,-,CASRFNLGGHRPPLSNQPQHF,TGTGCAAGTCGCTTTAATTTAGGGGGACACCGACCACCACTTAGCAATCAGCCCCAGCATTTT
TRBJ2-3,TRBV9,-,few,CASSSGGRTDTQYF,TGTGCCAGCAGCTCGGGGGGCCGCACAGATACGCAGTATTTT
TRBJ2-2,TRBV5-4,TRBD2,-,CASSFITAGGTGELFF,TGTGCCAGCAGCTTCATCACGGCGGGGGGAACCGGGGAGCTGTTTTTT
TRBJ1-1,TRBV5-4,TRBD1,few,CASSIPGQGEDTEAFF,TGTGCCAGCAGCATACCGGGACAGGGGGAGGACACTGAAGCTTTCTTT
TRBJ2-5,TRBV5-4,-,-,CASSTGTQETQYF,TGTGCCAGCAGCACGGGGACACAAGAGACCCAGTACTTC
TRBJ1-3,TRBV6-1,-,few,CASEDSLSGNTIYF,TGTGCCAGTGAAGACAGTCTCTCTGGAAACACCATATATTTT
TRBJ2-7,TRBV29-1,TRBD2,-,CSVGGTSGASSYEQYF,TGCAGCGTTGGAGGGACTAGCGGGGCAAGCTCCTACGAGCAGTACTTC
TRBJ1-4,TRBV5-1,-,-,CASQVGPLGTNEKLFF,TGCGCCAGTCAGGTGGGGCCCCTCGGGACTAATGAAAAACTGTTTTTT
TRBJ2-3,TRBV5-1,-,-,CASSFRGASTDTQYF,TGCGCCAGCAGCTTCAGGGGCGCGAGCACAGATACGCAGTATTTT
TRBJ2-7,TRBV6-1,TRBD1,-,CASREGQGSMYEQYF,TGTGCCAGCAGGGAGGGACAGGGAAGTATGTACGAGCAGTACTTC
TRBJ1-4,TRBV7-6,-,-,CASSLARGLGESNEKLFF,TGTGCCAGCAGCTTAGCGAGAGGGTTGGGCGAAAGTAATGAAAAACTGTTTTTT
TRBJ1-1,TRBV5-1,-,few,CASSSREGNTEAFF,TGCGCCAGCAGTTCCAGGGAGGGGAACACTGAAGCTTTCTTT
TRBJ2-3,TRBV5-1,-,-,CASRLEGFGTDTQYF,TGCGCCAGCAGACTAGAGGGATTCGGCACAGATACGCAGTATTTT
TRBJ2-3,TRBV29-1,-,few,CSVEAQFEGTDTQYF,TGCAGCGTTGAAGCACAGTTTGAGGGTACAGATACGCAGTATTTT
TRBJ1-3,TRBV4-1,-,-,CASSQLGPHRDASGNTIYF,TGCGCCAGCAGCCAACTGGGACCTCACAGGGACGCCTCTGGAAACACCATATATTTT
TRBJ2-1,TRBV5-5,-,-,CASSSEYEQFF,TGTGCCAGCAGTTCAGAATACGAGCAGTTCTTC
TRBJ2-2,TRBV4-1,TRBD2,-,CASSPTSGGTGELFF,TGCGCCAGCAGCCCGACTAGCGGGGGGACCGGGGAGCTGTTTTTT
TRBJ2-7,TRBV29-1,TRBD1,-,CSVWDRAYEQYF,TGCAGCGTGTGGGACAGAGCCTACGAGCAGTACTTC
TRBJ2-3,TRBV4-2,TRBD2,-,CASSPAGGGTQYF,TGTGCCAGCAGCCCGGCGGGGGGAGGTACGCAGTATTTT
TRBJ2-3,TRBV29-1,TRBD1,-,CSAGTGPDTQYF,TGCAGCGCTGGGACAGGTCCAGATACGCAGTATTTT
TRBJ1-2,TRBV2,-,-,CASSPRVGYYGYTF,TGTGCCAGCAGCCCACGGGTCGGCTACTATGGCTACACCTTC
TRBJ2-7,TRBV27,-,once,CASSWGSSYEQYF,TGTGCCAGCAGTTGGGGCAGCTCCTACGAGCAGTACTTC
TRBJ2-3,TRBV6-1,TRBD2,few,CASSVGLAGADTQYF,TGTGCCAGCAGTGTAGGACTAGCGGGGGCCGATACGCAGTATTTT
TRBJ2-5,TRBV5-1,-,-,CASSRGGEETQYF,TGCGCCAGCAGTCGAGGGGGTGAAGAGACCCAGTACTTC
TRBJ1-1,TRBV7-6,-,-,CASSLRGPNTEAFF,TGTGCCAGCAGCTTAAGGGGTCCGAACACTGAAGCTTTCTTT
TRBJ1-1,TRBV2,-,few,CASSAGQTNTEAFF,TGTGCCAGCAGCGCGGGCCAGACGAACACTGAAGCTTTCTTT
TRBJ2-3,TRBV13,-,-,CASSLSTDTQYF,TGTGCCAGCAGCCTAAGCACAGATACGCAGTATTTT
TRBJ2-5,TRBV7-8,-,-,CASSQRWQGKDRGETQYF,TGTGCCAGCAGCCAACGATGGCAGGGGAAGGATAGGGGCGAGACCCAGTACTTC